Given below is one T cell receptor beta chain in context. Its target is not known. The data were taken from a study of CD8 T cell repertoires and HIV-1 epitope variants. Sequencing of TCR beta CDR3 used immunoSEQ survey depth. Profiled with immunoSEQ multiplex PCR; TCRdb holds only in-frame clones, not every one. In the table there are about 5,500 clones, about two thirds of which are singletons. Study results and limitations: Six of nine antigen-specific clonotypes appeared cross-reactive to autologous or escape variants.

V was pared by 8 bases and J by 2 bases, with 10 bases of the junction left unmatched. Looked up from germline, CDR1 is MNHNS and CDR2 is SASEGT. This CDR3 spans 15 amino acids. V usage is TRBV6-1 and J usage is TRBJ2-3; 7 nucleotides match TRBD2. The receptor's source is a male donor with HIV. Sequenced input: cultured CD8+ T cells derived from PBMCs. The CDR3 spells CASPSGEAYTDTQYF. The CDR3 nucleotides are TGTGCCAGCCCGAGCGGGGAGGCCTACACAGATACGCAGTATTTT.